The entry that follows covers one TCR beta chain sequence. The data stem from a study of monozygotic twins with inflammatory bowel disease. TCRdb reprocessed the 5' RACE reads, keeping one entry per CDR3 protein, no DNA. The table for this sample gives 200,000 to 250,000 distinct CDR3 sequences. Germline values: CDR1 SGHAT, CDR2 FQNNGV. The CDR3 sequence is 15 residues long. Source material: blood. The rearrangement uses TRBV11-2 and TRBJ2-1. This TCR came from a human donor with ulcerative colitis or Crohn's disease, or a healthy co-twin of an affected twin (not recorded which). This CDR3 is CASSLDGLPYNEQFF. The variable domain in full, completed from reference TRBV11-2 and TRBJ2-1, reads EAGVAQSPRYKIIEKRQSVAFWCNPISGHATLYWYQQILGQGPKLLIQFQNNGVVDDSQLPKDRFSAERLKGVDSTLKIQPAKLEDSAVYLCASSLDGLPYNEQFFGPGTRLTVL.